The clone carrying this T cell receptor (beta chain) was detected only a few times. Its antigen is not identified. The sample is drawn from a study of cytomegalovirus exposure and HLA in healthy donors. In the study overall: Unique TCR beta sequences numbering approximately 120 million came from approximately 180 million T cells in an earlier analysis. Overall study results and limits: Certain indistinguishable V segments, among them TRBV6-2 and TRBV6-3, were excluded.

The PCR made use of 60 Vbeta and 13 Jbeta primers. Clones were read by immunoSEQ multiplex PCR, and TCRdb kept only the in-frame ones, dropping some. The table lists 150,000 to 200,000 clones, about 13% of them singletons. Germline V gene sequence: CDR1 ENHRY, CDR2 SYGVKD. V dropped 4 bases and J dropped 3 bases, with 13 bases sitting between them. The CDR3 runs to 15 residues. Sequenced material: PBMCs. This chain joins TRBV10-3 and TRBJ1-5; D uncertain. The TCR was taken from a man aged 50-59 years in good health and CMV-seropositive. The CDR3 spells CAISGKRESNQPQHF. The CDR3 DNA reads TGTGCCATCAGTGGAAAACGGGAGTCCAATCAGCCCCAGCATTTT.